One sample yielded the 16 T cell receptor beta chains listed below, sequenced in a study of blood T cell repertoires in COVID-19. Method: immunoSEQ multiplex PCR; TCRdb's copy keeps in-frame clones and lacks some. The sample holds roughly 230,000 clones; roughly 90% are singletons and the top ten take 2.1%. The material sequenced was peripheral blood. These receptors were taken from a woman in her fifties or sixties with COVID-19, enrolled during active disease.

This clone was detected only a few times. Written as DNA, the CDR3 is TGTGCCAGCAGCTTCCGGACAGGGATGAACACTGAAGCTTTCTTT. This codes for CASSFRTGMNTEAFF. This chain connects TRBV7-6 to TRBJ1-1, with TRBD1 identical over 8 bases. Looked up from germline, CDR1 is SGHVS and CDR2 is FNYEAQ. J gave up 0 bases and V 3 bases, and 3 bases lay outside the gene matches. The CDR3 is 15 residues long.

The chain recombines TRBV11-2 with TRBJ1-6; TRBD1 matches at 9 bases. The CDR3 covers 15 residues. Germline V gene sequence: CDR1 SGHAT, CDR2 FQNNGV. With V trimmed by 3 bases and J by 10 bases, 7 bases remained unmatched. This CDR3 is CASSLRGQGVSPLHF. Here the CDR3 DNA reads TGTGCCAGCAGCTTGAGGGGACAGGGAGTGTCACCCCTCCACTTT.

The chain employs TRBV27 and TRBJ1-3; D unresolved. This CDR3 is built from 14 residues. Trimming pared 2 bases from V and 4 bases from J, leaving 9 bases between. Germline lookup yields CDR1 MNHEY and CDR2 SMNVEV (reference sequence). This CDR3 is CASSLRLGGNTIYF. CDR3 DNA: TGTGCCAGCAGTTTAAGGCTCGGGGGAAACACCATATATTTT.

This chain uses TRBV19 with TRBJ1-2, with no clear D. V was clipped by 4 bases and J by 4 bases, with 16 bases between them. The V gene's germline CDR1 is LNHDA and CDR2 SQIVND (reference sequence). The CDR3 sequence is 15 residues long. The CDR3 bases are TGTGCCAGTAGTAAGCCACCCGGCAGGCCCTATGGCTACACCTTC. It is translated as CASSKPPGRPYGYTF.

V gene TRBV14 combines with J gene TRBJ2-2; TRBD2 matches 8 bases. The ends lost 6 bases at V and 1 base at J; junction bases unmatched: 4. In germline, CDR1 is SGHDN, CDR2 FVKESK. This CDR3 has 15 amino acids. The CDR3 region is CASRKSGGNTGELFF. The CDR3 DNA follows: TGTGCCAGCAGAAAAAGCGGGGGGAACACCGGGGAGCTGTTTTTT.

This chain joins TRBV11-3 and TRBJ1-2; D perhaps matches TRBD1 (5 bases). Trimming stripped 0 bases from V and 4 bases from J, with 18 bases between. This CDR3 is 17 amino acids long. Germline V gives CDR1 SGHNT, CDR2 YENEEA. DNA of the CDR3: TGTGCCAGCAGCTTAGATCAAAGACAGTACAAACCCTATGGCTACACCTTC. Its protein product is CASSLDQRQYKPYGYTF.

This chain connects TRBV5-4 to TRBJ2-1, with 10 nucleotides matching TRBD2. This CDR3 is built from 17 residues. The V gene's germline CDR1 is SGHNT and CDR2 YYREEE (reference sequence). With 4 bases clipped from V and 7 bases from J, the junction kept 14 bases outside the gene matches. CDR3 bases: TGTGCCAGCAGCGCCGGGACTAGCGAGGTCGATGTAAATGAGCAGTTCTTC. Its protein product is CASSAGTSEVDVNEQFF.

The count of this clone is one. The V call is TRBV6-5, the J call TRBJ1-1; tentatively, D is TRBD1 (5 bases). The CDR3 contains 13 residues. Trimming removed 2 bases at V and 7 bases at J, with 11 bases between. The germline CDR1 and CDR2 sequences are MNHEY and SVGAGI. The CDR3 reads CASSYGGTNEAFF. CDR3 nucleotide sequence: TGTGCCAGCAGTTACGGGGGGACTAATGAAGCTTTCTTT.

The V and J genes are TRBV18 and TRBJ1-1; 7 positions agree with TRBD1. Germline CDR1 KGHSH, CDR2 LQKENI. This CDR3 is built from 14 residues. V shed 2 bases and J 11 bases; nucleotides not matched to a gene: 11. The CDR3 nucleotides are TGTGCCAGCTCACCAGACGACAGGGTCGGAAATGCTTTCTTT. It is translated as CASSPDDRVGNAFF.

The DNA of the CDR3 is TGTGCCAGCAGCGGACTAGCGGGGATCCCTGGTTATGAGCAGTTCTTC. Encoded protein: CASSGLAGIPGYEQFF. The rearrangement uses TRBV2 and TRBJ2-1; the match to TRBD2 covers 12 bases. CDR1 is SNHLY and CDR2 is FYNNEI in the germline V gene. The V segment lost 6 bases and the J segment 8 bases; nucleotides outside the gene matches: 11. The CDR3 runs 16 residues.

The chain links TRBV7-3 to TRBJ2-2, with D unresolved. The CDR3 extends over 13 amino acids. Trimming took 2 bases from V and 5 from J, leaving 6 bases between them. The germline CDR1 and CDR2 sequences are SGHTA and FQGTGA. As DNA, the CDR3 is TGTGCCAGCAGCTTAGGGCGAACCGGGGAGCTGTTTTTT. It encodes CASSLGRTGELFF.

V gene TRBV3-1 (or the pseudogene TRBV3-2) combines with J gene TRBJ2-7, with 8 bases aligning to TRBD2. The J segment lost 7 bases and the V segment lost 4 bases, leaving 9 bases of the junction unmatched. The germline V gene has CDR1 LGHDT and CDR2 YNNKEL (reference sequence). This CDR3 is 14 amino acids long. CDR3 nucleotides: TGTGCCAGCAGCCGAACTAGCGGACTACGGGAGCAGTACTTC. Encoded protein: CASSRTSGLREQYF.

The chain is built from TRBV18 and TRBJ1-2; no clear D. The CDR3 covers 14 residues. V lost 3 bases and J lost 0, with 8 bases in between. Germline lookup yields CDR1 KGHSH and CDR2 LQKENI. The CDR3 protein is CASSPSGSNYGYTF. CDR3 coding DNA: TGTGCCAGCTCACCCTCCGGTTCTAACTATGGCTACACCTTC.

This chain links TRBV6-2 or TRBV6-3 with TRBJ1-1; D gene uncertain. The CDR3 covers 13 residues. With 6 bases removed from V and 1 base from J, the gap between germline ends came to 9 bases. Germline CDR1 is MNHEY and CDR2 is SVGEGT. This chain's CDR3 is CASSIQRNTEAFF. CDR3 DNA sequence: TGTGCCAGCAGCATACAAAGGAACACTGAAGCTTTCTTT.

This clone has a single count. The chain carries TRBV11-3 and TRBJ2-2; D is unresolved. V lost 3 bases and J 1 base, leaving 6 bases between the germline ends. This CDR3 is 14 amino acids long. The germline gives CDR1 SGHNT, CDR2 YENEEA. The CDR3: CASSLGRNTGELFF. The DNA for the CDR3 is TGTGCCAGCAGCTTGGGCAGGAACACCGGGGAGCTGTTTTTT.

V gene TRBV10-3 combines with J gene TRBJ2-7; TRBD1 is a possible D gene (5 bases). V gave up 8 bases and J gave up 2 bases, with 16 bases separating them. The CDR3 covers 14 residues. Germline V gene lookup returns CDR1 ENHRY and CDR2 SYGVKD. CDR3 sequence: CAIAGGANPYEQYF. CDR3 sequence (DNA): TGTGCCATCGCCGGTGGGGCTAACCCCTACGAGCAGTACTTC.